This TCR beta chain was retrieved from a study of blood T cell repertoires in COVID-19. Looking at the study overall: T cells, B-cell-depleted T cells, or PBMCs provided the cDNA or gDNA that served as material.

The germline V gene encodes CDR1 MNHNY and CDR2 SVGAGI (reference sequence). The V and J ends lost 6 bases and 0 bases respectively, with 11 bases between them. The CDR3 consists of 15 residues. Profiling relied on immunoSEQ multiplex PCR, and the TCRdb table lists in-frame clones only, not all of them. The table has 130,000 or so clones, roughly 80% seen once. In its sample, this clone was seen a few times. The sequenced sample was peripheral blood. The origin of this receptor is a woman older than 75 with acute or convalescent COVID-19. The chain employs TRBV6-6 and TRBJ2-2, with D possibly TRBD1 on 5 matching bases. For the CDR3, the DNA is TGTGCCAGCAGCAACAGGTTCTCGAACACCGGGGAGCTGTTTTTT. This translates into CASSNRFSNTGELFF.